A single sample gave rise to the 19 T cell receptor beta chains below, sequenced in a study of OX40 agonist ivuxolimab in advanced cancers. The protocol was immunoSEQ multiplex PCR, while the TCRdb copy is restricted to in-frame clones and leaves out a portion. This table has 75,000 to 95,000 clones, approximately 86% appearing once. The sample in question was CD4+ or CD8+ T cells sorted from blood, obtained in a trial of the OX40 agonist ivuxolimab. These receptors came from an adult with an advanced solid tumor such as melanoma, head and neck, liver or kidney cancer.

The chain combines TRBV19 with TRBJ2-3; TRBD2 is a possible D gene (5 bases). Between the trimmed V and J ends, which lost 7 bases and 3 bases, there was a span of 11 bases. The CDR3 runs 13 residues. CDR1 is LNHDA and CDR2 is SQIVND in the germline V gene (reference sequence). The CDR3 DNA follows: TGTGCCAGTACGTTTCGGGGTACAGATACGCAGTATTTT. Protein sequence: CASTFRGTDTQYF.

The chain combines TRBV7-2 with TRBJ1-4; TRBD1 aligns across 7 bases. Trimming took 5 bases from V and 3 from J; bases not matched to a gene: 6. The CDR3 extends over 15 amino acids. CDR1 SGHTA and CDR2 FQGNSA come from the germline V gene. The CDR3 loop is CASSNDRVSNEKLFF. The CDR3 DNA sequence: TGTGCCAGCAGCAACGACAGGGTTTCTAATGAAAAACTGTTTTTT.

As regards this clone: The same CDR3 is also encoded by other DNA sequences in this sample. This rearrangement joins TRBV7-3 to TRBJ2-5, with D hard to call. Germline CDR1 SGHTA, CDR2 FQGTGA. The CDR3 contains 13 residues. Trimming left V 2 bases short and J 1 base short, with 5 bases between. The CDR3 region is CASSLSSQETQYF. CDR3 nucleotides: TGTGCCAGCAGCTTATCCAGCCAAGAGACCCAGTACTTC.

The rearrangement uses TRBV9 and TRBJ1-2; perhaps TRBD1 as D (5 bases). The CDR3 sequence is 11 residues long. Trimming removed 3 bases at V and 10 bases at J, with 10 bases between. Germline V gives CDR1 SGDLS, CDR2 YYNGEE. This CDR3 reads CASSARGDYTF. DNA of the CDR3: TGTGCCAGCAGCGCACGGGGGGACTACACCTTC.

The genes are TRBV7-2 and TRBJ2-3; D possibly corresponds to TRBD2 (5 bases). The CDR3 has 15 amino acids. The germline V gene has CDR1 SGHTA and CDR2 FQGNSA. Trimming removed 4 bases from V and 1 base from J, with 12 bases in between. CDR3 bases: TGTGCCAGCAGCTCCATGGGAGACGGCACAGATACGCAGTATTTT. This codes for CASSSMGDGTDTQYF.

The chain links TRBV14 to TRBJ1-2, with a tentative D call TRBD1 (5 bases). There are 13 residues in the CDR3. Germline V gene sequence: CDR1 SGHDN, CDR2 FVKESK. V was pared by 0 bases and J by 7 bases, with 9 bases between. The CDR3 DNA follows: TGTGCCAGCAGCCAAGATAGGAGGGGTGGCTACACCTTC. Protein: CASSQDRRGGYTF.

This clone was seen more than once but under ten times. The chain is built from TRBV4-3 and TRBJ1-2; no clear D gene. The CDR3 length is 14 residues. Germline assignment: CDR1 LGHNA and CDR2 YSLEER. Trimming cost V 0 bases and J 6 bases, with 11 bases left between them. The DNA of the CDR3 is TGCGCCAGCAGCCAAGATCGGAATCCTCATGGCTACACCTTC. Translation: CASSQDRNPHGYTF.

This clone was observed a single time. This chain connects TRBV11-2 to TRBJ2-7, with D tentatively TRBD1 (6 bases). This CDR3 contains 16 residues. Germline values: CDR1 SGHAT, CDR2 FQNNGV. V lost 0 bases and J 6 bases, leaving 18 bases between the germline ends. The CDR3 here is CASSLDQQGPYSEQYV. DNA for the CDR3: TGTGCCAGCAGCTTAGATCAGCAGGGGCCCTATAGCGAGCAGTACGTC.

The chain employs TRBV7-2 and TRBJ2-5; D possibly uses TRBD1 or TRBD2 (5 bases each). This CDR3 region has 17 residues. Germline-derived CDR1 and CDR2 are SGHTA and FQGNSA. V lost 1 base to trimming and J lost 1 base, with 16 bases between them. Written as DNA, the CDR3 is TGTGCCAGCAGCTTAGTGGGTGGGGGATCCTTCCAAGAGACCCAGTACTTC. It specifies CASSLVGGGSFQETQYF. Based on the CDR3 plus reference TRBV7-2 and TRBJ2-5, the full variable domain is GAGVSQSPSNKVTEKGKDVELRCDPISGHTALYWYRQSLGQGLEFLIYFQGNSAPDKSGLPSDRFSAERTGGSVSTLTIQRTQQEDSAVYLCASSLVGGGSFQETQYFGPGTRLLVL.

The chain combines TRBV10-2 with TRBJ1-1; maybe TRBD1 (5 bases). Trimming shortened V by 11 bases and J by 1 base, and 11 bases separated the two germline ends. Germline CDR1 is WSHSY and CDR2 is SAAADI. The length of the CDR3 is 12 residues. The CDR3 sequence: CAVVGGNTEAFF. DNA for the CDR3: TGCGCCGTGGTCGGGGGGAACACTGAAGCTTTCTTT.

The chain combines TRBV6-5 with TRBJ2-7, with a possible D match to TRBD1 (6 bases). Trimming cost V 0 bases and J 4 bases, with 16 bases left between them. There are 16 residues in the CDR3. Germline values: CDR1 MNHEY, CDR2 SVGAGI. The CDR3 DNA reads TGTGCCAGCAGTTACTCGAAGTCAGGGGTAGGATACGAGCAGTACGTC. Translation gives CASSYSKSGVGYEQYV.

V gene TRBV6-6 combines with J gene TRBJ1-4; perhaps TRBD1 as D (5 bases). Germline V lookup: CDR1 MNHNY, CDR2 SVGAGI (reference sequence). The germline V and J ends were trimmed by 2 bases and 5 bases, with 12 bases remaining between them. This CDR3 is 15 amino acids long. This chain's CDR3 is CASSYVDSSNEKLFF. The CDR3 bases are TGTGCCAGCAGTTACGTCGACAGCTCCAATGAAAAACTGTTTTTT.

The chain recombines TRBV6-1 with TRBJ1-3, with TRBD1 as a possible D gene (6 bases). V was pared by 2 bases and J by 4 bases, with 12 bases between. Germline loops: CDR1 MNHNS, CDR2 SASEGT. This CDR3 is 15 amino acids long. The CDR3 nucleotides read TGTGCCAGCAGTGAATCTACAGGGCTGGGAAACACCATATATTTT. Translation: CASSESTGLGNTIYF.

The chain is built from TRBV6-1 and TRBJ2-1, with TRBD2 identical over 9 bases. Germline V gives CDR1 MNHNS, CDR2 SASEGT. The CDR3 runs 17 residues. V was pared by 3 bases and J by 2 bases, with 8 bases of the junction left unmatched. The CDR3 protein is CASSDQTSGGTYNEQFF. CDR3 nucleotide sequence: TGTGCCAGCAGTGACCAGACTAGCGGTGGAACCTACAATGAGCAGTTCTTC.

The CDR3 sequence is CASRPDPSGYTF. The CDR3 nucleotides are TGTGCCAGCAGGCCGGACCCCTCTGGCTACACCTTC. The rearrangement links TRBV28 to TRBJ1-2; D unclear. CDR1 is MDHEN, CDR2 SYDVKM, per germline. CDR3 length: 12 amino acids. Trimming took 6 bases from V and 7 from J, leaving 12 bases between them.

The chain couples TRBV6-1 to TRBJ1-1, with 8 positions matching TRBD1. The CDR3 has 14 residues. V shed 0 bases, J shed 8 bases, and the junction held 5 bases outside the gene matches. Germline loops: CDR1 MNHNS, CDR2 SASEGT. CDR3 residues: CASSEAGRGREAFF. The CDR3 DNA sequence: TGTGCCAGCAGTGAAGCTGGCAGGGGGCGGGAAGCTTTCTTT.

The table lists this clone with a few counts. The chain joins TRBV11-2 to TRBJ2-3; D not resolved. Germline V gene sequence: CDR1 SGHAT, CDR2 FQNNGV. V lost 5 bases and J 0 bases, leaving 9 bases between the germline ends. The CDR3 contains 14 residues. CDR3: CASSLTESTDTQYF. The CDR3 DNA follows: TGTGCCAGCAGCCTGACGGAGAGCACAGATACGCAGTATTTT.

The chain is built from TRBV28 and TRBJ1-6; D is unresolved. The germline V and J ends were trimmed by 2 bases and 10 bases, with 15 bases remaining between them. CDR3 length: 15 amino acids. Germline V lookup: CDR1 MDHEN, CDR2 SYDVKM. For the CDR3, the DNA is TGTGCCAGCAGTTTAGAGTCTGGGATAGGGTCACCCCTCCACTTT. It specifies CASSLESGIGSPLHF.

J is TRBJ1-2 and V is TRBV7-9, with D possibly TRBD1 on 6 matching bases. The CDR3 spans 15 residues. With 0 bases removed from V and 0 bases from J, the gap between germline ends came to 8 bases. Per germline, CDR1 SEHNR and CDR2 FQNEAQ (reference sequence). The CDR3, as DNA: TGTGCCAGCAGCTTAGCAGGGGGAACTAACTATGGCTACACCTTC. This codes for CASSLAGGTNYGYTF.